This T cell receptor beta chain was profiled in a study of shared clonotypes between healthy human individuals. Study information: The plates for each donor numbered three CD4 naive, three CD4 memory, two CD8 naive and one CD8 memory.

Naive CD8 isolation took CD45RO-negative cells positively selected for CCR7 and excluded terminally differentiated effector memory CD45RA+ cells. Study-wide results and caveats: Even with large depth, rarefaction showed that sorted-subset sequencing was incomplete.

This clone has only one observation. Its antigen is still unknown. The CDR3 consists of 12 residues. Trimming removed 5 bases from V and 3 bases from J, with 8 bases in between. Germline CDR1 and CDR2: ENHRY and SYGVKD. Libraries were prepared by immunoSEQ multiplex PCR; TCRdb keeps only in-frame clonotypes and omits some of them. The sample shows millions of clones, just over 90% of them seen only once. This clonotype was obtained from a young man in good health. Some clones in this sample may be carry-over from other donors' samples. The sample was naive CD8+ T cells from PBMCs. The chain is built from TRBV10-3 and TRBJ2-7, with D possibly matching TRBD2 (5 bases). The CDR3 region is CAISSDYYEQYF. The CDR3, as DNA: TGTGCCATCAGTTCCGACTACTACGAGCAGTACTTC.